This record looks at one TCR beta chain sequence and its context. This table comes from immunoSEQ multiplex PCR, and its TCRdb copy is limited to in-frame clones, with some not included. The repertoire holds 150,000 to 200,000 clones, with around 92% as singletons. There are 15 residues in the CDR3. V dropped 1 base and J dropped 9; count of bases not matched to a gene: 5. Germline values: CDR1 MNHEY, CDR2 SVGAGI. Seattle patients were enrolled while actively infected and followed longitudinally. These data come from a study of blood T cell repertoires in COVID-19. This chain connects TRBV6-5 to TRBJ2-1; 11 positions match TRBD2. The TCR comes from a man between 25 and 39 years old with COVID-19, enrolled during active disease. The specimen was peripheral blood. CDR3: CASSYYSGRDTEQFF. Here the CDR3 DNA reads TGTGCCAGCAGTTACTATAGCGGGAGGGATACTGAGCAGTTCTTC.